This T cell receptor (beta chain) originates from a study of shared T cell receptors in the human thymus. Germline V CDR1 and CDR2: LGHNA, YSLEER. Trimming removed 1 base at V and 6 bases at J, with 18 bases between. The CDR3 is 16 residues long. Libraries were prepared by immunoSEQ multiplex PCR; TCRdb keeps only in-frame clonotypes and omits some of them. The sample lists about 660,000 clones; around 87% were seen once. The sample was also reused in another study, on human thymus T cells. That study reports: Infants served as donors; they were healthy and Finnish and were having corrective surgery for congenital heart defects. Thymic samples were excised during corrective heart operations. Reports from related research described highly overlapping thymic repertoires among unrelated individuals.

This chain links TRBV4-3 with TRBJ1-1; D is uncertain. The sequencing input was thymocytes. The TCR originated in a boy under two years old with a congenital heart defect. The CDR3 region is CASSQVQSTLTAEAFF. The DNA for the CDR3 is TGCGCCAGCAGCCAAGTACAGAGCACCCTAACCGCTGAAGCTTTCTTT.